The 28 T cell receptor beta chains listed next were all sequenced from one sample in a study of blood T cell repertoires in COVID-19. Measured with immunoSEQ multiplex PCR; TCRdb has only the in-frame clones, and not every one. The sample records hundreds of thousands of clones, 85% to 90% being singletons. Sample: peripheral blood. The receptors stem from a man between 18 and 29 years old with COVID-19, enrolled during active disease.

The chain recombines TRBV19 with TRBJ1-2; D is perhaps TRBD1 (6 bases). Germline CDR1 reads LNHDA; CDR2 reads SQIVND (reference sequence). The CDR3 loop spans 15 amino acids. Deletions cut 5 bases from V and 1 base from J, with 14 bases between. In DNA form, the CDR3 reads TGTGCCAGTAGTGGGTGGGACACTATTAACTATGGCTACACCTTC. It translates to CASSGWDTINYGYTF.

The J gene is TRBJ1-2, the V gene TRBV6-5; D gene unclear. This CDR3 is 14 amino acids long. V was trimmed by 2 bases and J by 2 bases, leaving 9 bases between them. Germline CDR1 and CDR2: MNHEY and SVGAGI. The CDR3 loop reads CASSYDMRNYGYTF. The DNA for the CDR3 is TGTGCCAGCAGTTACGACATGAGAAACTATGGCTACACCTTC.

V gene TRBV6-5 combines with J gene TRBJ1-1; tentatively, D is TRBD1 (5 bases). The CDR3 runs 14 residues. The ends were cut back, 6 bases at V and 1 base at J, with 12 bases in the middle. Germline CDR1 MNHEY, CDR2 SVGAGI. CDR3 amino acids: CASRPPGGNTEAFF. The CDR3 DNA reads TGTGCCAGCAGGCCCCCGGGGGGGAACACTGAAGCTTTCTTT.

The V gene is TRBV5-4, the J gene TRBJ2-1, with 8 bases lining up with TRBD2. The CDR3 contains 15 residues. V was pared by 1 base and J by 8 bases, with 8 bases of the junction left unmatched. Per the germline V gene, CDR1 is SGHNT and CDR2 is YYREEE (reference sequence). CDR3 sequence: CASSLLLAGKDEQFF. The CDR3 DNA is TGTGCCAGCAGCTTGTTATTAGCGGGAAAGGATGAGCAGTTCTTC.

J is TRBJ1-2 and V is TRBV11-2; possible D gene TRBD1, 6 bases. The CDR3 spans 13 residues. Germline V lookup: CDR1 SGHAT, CDR2 FQNNGV. Trimming left V 5 bases short and J 4 bases short, with 11 bases between. In DNA form, the CDR3 reads TGTGCCAGCAGCCCATCAGGGGTCTATGGCTACACCTTC. Residues: CASSPSGVYGYTF.

The V gene is TRBV19, the J gene TRBJ2-7; D is perhaps TRBD1 (6 bases). The CDR3 loop spans 17 amino acids. Trimming shortened V by 3 bases and J by 1 base, and 19 bases separated the two germline ends. Germline loops: CDR1 LNHDA, CDR2 SQIVND (reference sequence). CDR3 region: CASSIRAEYTGSYEQYF. CDR3 DNA sequence: TGTGCCAGTAGTATTCGGGCGGAATATACAGGGTCCTACGAGCAGTACTTC.

V is TRBV28 and J is TRBJ1-2; D not resolved. Germline V lookup: CDR1 MDHEN, CDR2 SYDVKM. Trimming left V 7 bases short and J 6 bases short, with 15 bases between. The CDR3 extends over 13 amino acids. The CDR3 DNA follows: TGTGCCAGCAAGGAGGGAATCGAGGATGGCTACACCTTC. The encoded protein is CASKEGIEDGYTF.

The chain joins TRBV7-2 to TRBJ2-5; 14 bases are shared with TRBD2. V shed 5 bases, J shed 4 bases, and the junction held 6 bases outside the gene matches. The CDR3 spans 16 residues. CDR1 SGHTA and CDR2 FQGNSA come from the germline V gene. CDR3 region: CASSRGLAGGRETQYF. CDR3 nucleotide sequence: TGTGCCAGCAGCCGTGGACTAGCGGGAGGTCGAGAGACCCAGTACTTC. Filled out from reference TRBV7-2 and TRBJ2-5, the complete variable domain reads GAGVSQSPSNKVTEKGKDVELRCDPISGHTALYWYRQSLGQGLEFLIYFQGNSAPDKSGLPSDRFSAERTGGSVSTLTIQRTQQEDSAVYLCASSRGLAGGRETQYFGPGTRLLVL.

As regards this clone: The sample holds other DNA sequences that translate to the same CDR3. The rearrangement uses TRBV4-1 and TRBJ2-3; tentatively, D is TRBD2 (5 bases). V shed 0 bases and J shed 4 bases, with 11 bases lying between them. The CDR3 runs 15 residues. The germline gives CDR1 MGHRA, CDR2 YSYEKL. Here the CDR3 reads CASSQDRGSADTQYF. CDR3 coding DNA: TGCGCCAGCAGCCAAGACCGGGGATCTGCAGATACGCAGTATTTT.

Here the CDR3 reads CASGTGFEQYF. Written as DNA, the CDR3 is TGTGCCTCTGGGACAGGGTTCGAGCAGTACTTC. The rearrangement uses TRBV28 and TRBJ2-7; 9 bases are shared with TRBD1. Trimming removed 11 bases from V and 6 bases from J; junction bases left unmatched: 5. Per the germline V gene, CDR1 is MDHEN and CDR2 is SYDVKM. The CDR3 has 11 amino acids.

The genes are TRBV11-2 and TRBJ2-7; the match to TRBD2 covers 7 bases. The germline V gene has CDR1 SGHAT and CDR2 FQNNGV. The CDR3 covers 15 residues. V lost 0 bases and J lost 0; bases outside the gene matches: 2. The DNA for the CDR3 is TGTGCCAGCAGCTTAGAAGGGGAGGGCTCCTACGAGCAGTACTTC. Its translation: CASSLEGEGSYEQYF. The full variable domain, completed using reference TRBV11-2 and TRBJ2-7, is EAGVAQSPRYKIIEKRQSVAFWCNPISGHATLYWYQQILGQGPKLLIQFQNNGVVDDSQLPKDRFSAERLKGVDSTLKIQPAKLEDSAVYLCASSLEGEGSYEQYFGPGTRLTVT.

This clone came up a few times. This rearrangement joins TRBV27 to TRBJ2-7, with a weak D call TRBD1 (6 bases). From germline, CDR1 is MNHEY and CDR2 SMNVEV (reference sequence). The CDR3 runs to 14 residues. The V end lost 4 bases, the J end lost 3 bases, and 13 bases lay between the germline ends. CDR3 loop: CASSSRTVGYEQYF. CDR3 nucleotide sequence: TGTGCCAGCAGTTCCCGGACAGTCGGCTACGAGCAGTACTTC.

V usage is TRBV6-5 and J usage is TRBJ2-3; 11 bases are shared with TRBD1. Germline V gene data show CDR1 as MNHEY and CDR2 as SVGAGI. CDR3 length equals 13 residues. V shed 7 bases, J shed 6 bases, and the junction held 3 bases outside the gene matches. The CDR3 loop reads CASKGQGADTQYF. In nucleotides, the CDR3 is TGTGCCAGCAAAGGACAGGGGGCGGATACGCAGTATTTT.

The CDR3 is CASSDAPPGGEQYF. The DNA for the CDR3 is TGTGCCAGCAGTGATGCGCCACCGGGGGGCGAGCAGTACTTC. This rearrangement joins TRBV2 to TRBJ2-7; 7 nucleotides agree with TRBD2. In germline, CDR1 is SNHLY, CDR2 FYNNEI. The CDR3 runs 14 residues. With V trimmed by 3 bases and J by 6 bases, 8 bases remained unmatched. The variable domain in full, with the rest retrieved from reference TRBV2 and TRBJ2-7, is EPEVTQTPSHQVTQMGQEVILRCVPISNHLYFYWYRQILGQKVEFLVSFYNNEISEKSEIFDDQFSVERPDGSNFTLKIRSTKLEDSAMYFCASSDAPPGGEQYFGPGTRLTVT.

The chain carries TRBV7-8 and TRBJ1-4; 7 bases match TRBD1. Trimming at V came to 6 bases and at J to 4 bases, leaving 5 bases not matched to a gene. The V gene's germline CDR1 is SGHVS and CDR2 FQNEAQ. The length of the CDR3 is 14 residues. The DNA for the CDR3 is TGTGCCAGCAGAGGTGGGACAGTTAATGAAAAACTGTTTTTT. This gives the protein CASRGGTVNEKLFF.

The chain employs TRBV5-1 and TRBJ2-3, with D possibly matching TRBD1 (6 bases). The length of the CDR3 is 14 residues. Germline CDR1 reads SGHRS; CDR2 reads YFSETQ. The germline V and J ends were trimmed by 3 bases and 2 bases, with 10 bases remaining between them. CDR3 DNA sequence: TGCGCCAGCAGCTCCGGACAGTACACAGATACGCAGTATTTT. It specifies CASSSGQYTDTQYF.

The chain couples TRBV11-2 to TRBJ2-5; tentative D call: TRBD2 (7 bases). The CDR3 sequence is 14 residues long. The ends were cut back, 0 bases at V and 5 bases at J, with 10 bases in the middle. The germline V gene has CDR1 SGHAT and CDR2 FQNNGV. The CDR3 DNA reads TGTGCCAGCAGCTTAGAGCGGGGGCGGGAGACCCAGTACTTC. Its protein product is CASSLERGRETQYF.

The rearrangement links TRBV19 to TRBJ2-1; the match to TRBD1 covers 7 bases. Per germline, CDR1 LNHDA and CDR2 SQIVND (reference sequence). The CDR3 covers 15 residues. J gave up 3 bases and V 1 base, and 3 bases lay outside the gene matches. The CDR3 region has the DNA TGTGCCAGTAGTATAGTTTGGGACAGCTACAATGAGCAGTTCTTC. Its translation: CASSIVWDSYNEQFF. Using reference TRBV19 and TRBJ2-1 for the parts outside the CDR3, the full variable domain is DGGITQSPKYLFRKEGQNVTLSCEQNLNHDAMYWYRQDPGQGLRLIYYSQIVNDFQKGDIAEGYSVSREKKESFPLTVTSAQKNPTAFYLCASSIVWDSYNEQFFGPGTRLTVL.

The V gene is TRBV5-4, the J gene TRBJ2-5; possibly TRBD1 for D (5 bases). This CDR3 contains 14 residues. Germline CDR1 and CDR2: SGHNT and YYREEE (reference sequence). V shed 4 bases and J shed 2 bases, with 12 bases lying between them. CDR3 nucleotide sequence: TGTGCCAGCAGCGTTCAGGGAAATCAAGAGACCCAGTACTTC. Residues: CASSVQGNQETQYF.

This clone was recorded once. The same CDR3 arises from other DNA sequences in this sample as well. In nucleotides, the CDR3 is TGTGCCAGCAGTTACTCGGACAGGGCTTACGAGCAGTACTTC. It yields the protein CASSYSDRAYEQYF. This chain joins TRBV6-5 and TRBJ2-7; 8 bases map to TRBD1. CDR3 size: 14 residues. J lost 4 bases, V lost 0 bases, and 2 bases had no gene match. Germline V gene sequence: CDR1 MNHEY, CDR2 SVGAGI.

J is TRBJ2-4 and V is TRBV30; D possibly corresponds to TRBD1 (5 bases). The CDR3 extends over 12 amino acids. V was clipped by 2 bases and J by 6 bases, with 8 bases between them. Germline values: CDR1 GTSNPN, CDR2 SVGIG (reference sequence). The CDR3 DNA sequence: TGTGCCTGGAGTACAGACAGAAACATTCAGTACTTC. It is translated as CAWSTDRNIQYF.

The chain recombines TRBV2 with TRBJ1-2; 8 bases fit TRBD1. The trim removed 4 bases at V and 5 bases at J, leaving 12 bases unmatched. CDR1 is SNHLY and CDR2 is FYNNEI in the germline V gene. The CDR3 is 16 amino acids. The CDR3 protein is CASSVGLDREEYGYTF. The CDR3 DNA follows: TGTGCCAGCAGTGTTGGCTTGGACAGGGAGGAATATGGCTACACCTTC.

V gene TRBV4-1 combines with J gene TRBJ2-1, with 8 bases lining up with TRBD2. V trimming: 4 bases; J trimming: 1 base; junction bases outside the gene matches: 15. Germline V gene lookup returns CDR1 MGHRA and CDR2 YSYEKL. CDR3 size: 19 residues. The CDR3 DNA sequence: TGCGCCAGCAGCCCACACGGAGTCAGCGGGGGAGCGTCCTACAATGAGCAGTTCTTC. Translation gives CASSPHGVSGGASYNEQFF.

The chain combines TRBV19 with TRBJ2-1, with 9 bases matching TRBD2. The junction had 16 bases not matched to a gene; V was cut back by 10 bases and J by 9 bases. The CDR3 is 15 residues long. Germline assignment: CDR1 LNHDA and CDR2 SQIVND (reference sequence). CDR3 sequence (DNA): TGTGCCACTAGACTACAGGCGGGAGGGCCTTTTGAGCAGTTCTTC. Protein product: CATRLQAGGPFEQFF.

The V and J genes are TRBV5-1 and TRBJ2-7; TRBD2 matches 8 bases. The CDR3 sequence is 13 residues long. The J segment lost 5 bases and the V segment lost 2 bases, leaving 3 bases of the junction unmatched. Germline assignment: CDR1 SGHRS and CDR2 YFSETQ. This chain's CDR3 is CASSFGTRNEQYF. DNA for the CDR3: TGCGCCAGCAGCTTCGGGACTAGGAACGAGCAGTACTTC.

The chain links TRBV4-1 to TRBJ1-4, with D tentatively TRBD1 (6 bases). Germline V gene lookup returns CDR1 MGHRA and CDR2 YSYEKL. CDR3 length equals 16 residues. V shed 4 bases and J shed 8 bases, with 20 bases lying between them. The CDR3 nucleotides are TGCGCCAGCAGCCGAGCCCCGGGACAAGAATTAGAAAAACTGTTTTTT. It is translated as CASSRAPGQELEKLFF.

This chain connects TRBV6-5 to TRBJ1-2; TRBD1 aligns across 7 bases. The ends lost 7 bases at V and 0 bases at J; junction bases unmatched: 5. This CDR3 has 14 amino acids. Germline CDR1 MNHEY, CDR2 SVGAGI. The CDR3 is CASKRDSANYGYTF. CDR3 DNA: TGTGCCAGCAAAAGGGACAGCGCTAACTATGGCTACACCTTC.

This clone has more than one count but fewer than ten. The chain combines TRBV6-5 with TRBJ1-5; possibly TRBD1 for D (5 bases). CDR1 and CDR2 from the germline V gene are MNHEY and SVGAGI. The V end lost 6 bases, the J end lost 7 bases, and 16 bases lay between the germline ends. This CDR3 has 14 residues. The CDR3 bases are TGTGCCAGCAGCGGGGGGGGTTTTGAGCAGCCCCAGCATTTT. Residues: CASSGGGFEQPQHF.